The 26 T cell receptor beta chains given below trace back to one sample, sequenced in a study of CD8+CD57+ T cells in acquired aplastic anemia. All sequencing subjects had displayed CD8+CD57+ cell expansion on flow cytometry. It was genomic DNA that served as the template for profiling TCR beta VDJ and CDR3. TCRdb used MiXCR to reprocess the reads, holding one entry per CDR3 protein. The sample carries roughly 200,000 distinct CDR3 sequences, roughly three fifths recorded once. The sample taken for sequencing was sorted CD4+, CD8+, or CD8+CD57+ T cells (not recorded which) from PBMCs. Receptors originate from a human donor with aplastic anemia.

Comment on this clonotype: One end of the junction does not line up with germline, which may come from a read error. The chain recombines TRBV9 with TRBJ2-5; 9 positions match TRBD2. The CDR3 length is 15 residues. CDR1 and CDR2 (germline): SGDLS, YYNGEE. The CDR3 DNA reads as TGTGCCAGCAGTGTAGCGGGAGTTCCGGGAGAGACCCAGTACTTC. Protein: CASSVAGVPGETQYF. The whole variable domain, filled in from reference TRBV9 and TRBJ2-5, reads DSGVTQTPKHLITATGQRVTLRCSPRSGDLSVYWYQQSLDQGLQFLIQYYNGEERAKGNILERFSAQQFPDLHSELNLSSLELGDSALYFCASSVAGVPGETQYFGPGTRLLVL.

The chain combines TRBV19 with TRBJ1-1, with 9 bases that match TRBD1. Germline trimming cut 8 bases from V and 3 bases from J; bases unmatched to any gene: 7. CDR1 and CDR2 from the germline V gene are LNHDA and SQIVND (reference sequence). This CDR3 has 14 residues. CDR3 sequence reads: CASGPTGGYTEAFF. The CDR3 nucleotides are TGTGCCAGTGGTCCGACAGGGGGGTACACTGAAGCTTTCTTT. The full variable domain, its missing parts supplied by reference TRBV19 and TRBJ1-1, is DGGITQSPKYLFRKEGQNVTLSCEQNLNHDAMYWYRQDPGQGLRLIYYSQIVNDFQKGDIAEGYSVSREKKESFPLTVTSAQKNPTAFYLCASGPTGGYTEAFFGQGTRLTVV.

The rearrangement uses TRBV7-9 and TRBJ2-5; D remains ambiguous. The CDR3 runs to 13 residues. V was clipped by 6 bases and J by 0 bases, with 8 bases between them. CDR1 SEHNR and CDR2 FQNEAQ come from the germline V gene (reference sequence). Here the CDR3 DNA reads TGTGCCAGCAGGGGCCCTTACCAAGAGACCCAGTACTTC. This translates into CASRGPYQETQYF.

The CDR3 bases are TGTGCCAGCAGCTTGGTGCAAAAAGACTATGGCTACACCTTC. This gives the protein CASSLVQKDYGYTF. The genes are TRBV7-2 and TRBJ1-2; the D is unclear. CDR3 length equals 14 residues. Trimming left V 3 bases short and J 3 bases short, with 11 bases between. Germline V gives CDR1 SGHTA, CDR2 FQGNSA.

The V and J genes are TRBV6-5 and TRBJ2-7, with D possibly TRBD1 on 7 matching bases. V lost 5 bases, J lost 9 bases, and 11 bases lay in between. This CDR3 comprises 11 residues. Germline lookup yields CDR1 MNHEY and CDR2 SVGAGI. CDR3 bases: TGTGCCAGCAGTGGAGGGACAGCGCAGTACTTC. Amino acids: CASSGGTAQYF.

This clonotype occurred once. The chain links TRBV10-3 to TRBJ2-1; 9 bases map to TRBD2. There are 16 residues in the CDR3. Germline CDR1 ENHRY, CDR2 SYGVKD. Unmatched junction bases numbered 6, after V lost 2 bases and J lost 4 bases. The CDR3 region is CAISETLAGSYNEQFF. CDR3 DNA sequence: TGTGCCATCAGTGAGACTCTAGCGGGATCTTACAATGAGCAGTTCTTC.

The chain has TRBV4-1 and TRBJ2-1, with TRBD2 identical over 9 bases. Germline CDR1 is MGHRA and CDR2 is YSYEKL. The CDR3 loop spans 14 amino acids. V lost 5 bases and J lost 5; bases outside the gene matches: 4. Written as DNA, the CDR3 is TGCGCCAGCAGCTTCCAGCGGGGGGACAATGAGCAGTTCTTC. Translating gives CASSFQRGDNEQFF.

There are a few counts of this clonotype. The chain carries TRBV4-1 and TRBJ1-4, with 9 bases aligning to TRBD1. CDR1 and CDR2 (germline): MGHRA, YSYEKL. The CDR3 runs to 18 residues. The V segment lost 4 bases and the J segment 2 bases; nucleotides outside the gene matches: 11. CDR3 coding DNA: TGCGCCAGCAGCCCTAGGAAACAGGGGGCGGCGACTAATGAAAAACTGTTTTTT. This sequence encodes CASSPRKQGAATNEKLFF.

As concerns this clonotype: No conserved phenylalanine or tryptophan is present at the end of the CDR3, so a read error is the likely explanation. The J gene is TRBJ2-3, the V gene TRBV11-2; D is unclear. V was shortened by 5 bases and J by 5 bases, with 11 bases between the two germline ends. The germline gives CDR1 SGHAT, CDR2 FQNNGV. The CDR3 consists of 13 residues. CDR3 sequence: CASSADHRDTQYS. CDR3 coding DNA: TGTGCCAGCAGCGCTGATCATCGAGATACGCAGTATTCT.

The genes are TRBV20-1 and TRBJ2-7; tentatively, D is TRBD2 (6 bases). CDR3 size: 14 residues. Trimming shortened V by 3 bases and J by 4 bases, and 16 bases separated the two germline ends. Per the germline V gene, CDR1 is DFQATT and CDR2 is SNEGSKA (reference sequence). The CDR3 is CSASRIGGRYEQYF. In DNA form, the CDR3 reads TGCAGTGCTAGCCGGATTGGGGGGAGATACGAGCAGTACTTC.

This clonotype occurred once. The rearrangement joins TRBV2 to TRBJ2-3; 10 bases are a match to TRBD1. V shed 6 bases and J 3 bases; nucleotides not matched to a gene: 6. CDR1 and CDR2 from the germline V gene are SNHLY and FYNNEI. CDR3 size: 15 residues. CDR3 nucleotide sequence: TGTGCCAGCAGCTCTCCGGGACAGGGGACAGATACGCAGTATTTT. As protein: CASSSPGQGTDTQYF.

On this clonotype itself: A read error may explain this, as a much larger clone is one base away. The CDR3 does not end in the conserved phenylalanine or tryptophan, so this is likely a read error. J is TRBJ2-7 and V is TRBV2; no reliable D call. The length of the CDR3 is 13 residues. The germline CDR1 and CDR2 sequences are SNHLY and FYNNEI. The ends were cut back, 5 bases at V and 2 bases at J, with 10 bases in the middle. The CDR3 reads CASSLARTYEQYS. CDR3 nucleotide sequence: TGTGCCAGCAGTTTGGCCCGAACCTACGAGCAGTACTCC.

This clonotype has only one observation. The CDR3 does not end in the conserved phenylalanine or tryptophan, so this is likely a read error. The V call is TRBV7-9, the J call TRBJ2-2; D gene ambiguous. The germline V gene encodes CDR1 SEHNR and CDR2 FQNEAQ (reference sequence). The V gene lost 2 bases and the J gene lost 0 bases, with 4 bases spanning the gap. The CDR3 length is 14 residues. The DNA for the CDR3 is TGTGCCAGCAGCTTAAGGGCGAACACCGGGGAGCTGTTTCTT. Its protein product is CASSLRANTGELFL.

The chain couples TRBV25-1 to TRBJ2-2; D might be TRBD1 (6 bases). Germline V gene data show CDR1 as MGHDK and CDR2 as SYGVNS. This CDR3 is built from 14 residues. V was clipped by 6 bases and J by 1 base, with 9 bases between them. CDR3 nucleotide sequence: TGTGCCAGCAGCGAGGACAGGAACACCGGGGAGCTGTTTTTT. It codes for CASSEDRNTGELFF.

This clonotype was seen repeatedly, ten times or more. The chain employs TRBV5-1 and TRBJ1-6; TRBD1 agrees at 8 bases. J was trimmed by 9 bases and V by 0 bases; bases with no gene match: 8. CDR1 is SGHRS, CDR2 YFSETQ, per germline. The CDR3 contains 16 residues. CDR3 sequence: CASSLGLTGAGSPLHF. For the CDR3, the DNA is TGCGCCAGCAGCTTGGGCTTGACAGGGGCCGGTTCACCCCTCCACTTT.

This chain links TRBV20-1 with TRBJ2-1; TRBD1 matches at 7 bases. The length of the CDR3 is 16 residues. After removal of 5 bases from V and 9 bases from J, the junction contained 19 bases not matched to a gene. Germline CDR1 reads DFQATT; CDR2 reads SNEGSKA (reference sequence). Here the CDR3 reads CSAPDRRTGTSGEQFF. The CDR3, as DNA: TGCAGTGCTCCCGACCGCCGGACAGGAACATCTGGTGAGCAGTTCTTC.

Regarding this clonotype: This sequence may be a read error, since a much larger clone differs from it by one base. The chain recombines TRBV13 with TRBJ2-3; 9 positions match TRBD1. This CDR3 is 14 amino acids long. Germline V CDR1 and CDR2: PRHDT, FYEKMQ (reference sequence). V gave up 1 base and J gave up 7 bases; unmatched junction bases: 3. The DNA of the CDR3 is TGTGCCAGCAGCTTAGAACAGGGGGCATATACGCAGTATTTT. Its translation is CASSLEQGAYTQYF.

This clonotype was counted a few times. The rearrangement uses TRBV10-1 and TRBJ2-7, with no clear D. The CDR3 consists of 13 residues. Deletions cut 0 bases from V and 3 bases from J, with 6 bases between. Germline CDR1 is WNHNN and CDR2 is SYGVQD (reference sequence). The CDR3 protein is CASSESTGYEQYF. The CDR3 DNA is TGCGCCAGCAGTGAGTCTACGGGCTACGAGCAGTACTTC.

This clonotype was picked up one time. V gene TRBV19 combines with J gene TRBJ2-5, with 8 positions matching TRBD2. The V segment lost 1 base and the J segment 2 bases; nucleotides outside the gene matches: 3. Germline V gene sequence: CDR1 LNHDA, CDR2 SQIVND (reference sequence). The CDR3 is 15 residues long. The DNA of the CDR3 is TGTGCCAGTAGTATAGGAGCTAGCGGGCAAGAGACCCAGTACTTC. Protein sequence: CASSIGASGQETQYF.

This chain connects TRBV11-1 to TRBJ2-7; the match to TRBD2 covers 7 bases. The junction had 8 bases not matched to a gene; V was cut back by 1 base and J by 2 bases. The CDR3 spans 16 residues. Germline V gene sequence: CDR1 SGHAT, CDR2 FQDESV (reference sequence). CDR3 bases: TGTGCCAGCAGCTTAGGGTCTCCGGGGGGAGCCTACGAGCAGTACTTC. Translating gives CASSLGSPGGAYEQYF.

The J gene is TRBJ2-7, the V gene TRBV12-5; a possible D gene is TRBD2 (5 bases). This CDR3 comprises 14 residues. Deletions cut 8 bases from V and 0 bases from J, with 14 bases between. CDR1 LGHNT and CDR2 FRNRAP come from the germline V gene. This CDR3 is CASPPRGSSYEQYF. The CDR3 DNA reads TGTGCTAGTCCCCCCCGGGGAAGCTCCTACGAGCAGTACTTC. The entire variable domain, with the rest obtained from reference TRBV12-5 and TRBJ2-7, is as follows: DARVTQTPRHKVTEMGQEVTMRCQPILGHNTVFWYRQTMMQGLELLAYFRNRAPLDDSGMPKDRFSAEMPDATLATLKIQPSEPRDSAVYFCASPPRGSSYEQYFGPGTRLTVT.

Details on this clonotype: Lacking the conserved final phenylalanine or tryptophan, this CDR3 likely reflects a read error. The DNA is left out, because the CDR3 cannot be placed on it with certainty; the CDR3 is given as TCRdb lists it. The J gene is TRBJ1-1, the V gene TRBV4-1; TRBD1, the D gene given by the table, was not confirmed from the DNA. Germline V gene data show CDR1 as MGHRA and CDR2 as YSYEKL. The CDR3 extends over 17 residues, inclusive of both ends. CDR3 sequence: CASSLLYTRGSTGHCQS.

The chain is built from TRBV6-5 and TRBJ2-7; D may correspond to TRBD1 or TRBD2 (6 bases each). V lost 6 bases, J lost 6 bases, and 12 bases lay in between. Germline CDR1 and CDR2: MNHEY and SVGAGI. The CDR3 is made up of 12 amino acids. Here the CDR3 reads CASRNEGGEQYF. CDR3 nucleotides: TGTGCCAGCAGGAACGAGGGGGGCGAGCAGTACTTC.

This chain uses TRBV2 with TRBJ2-5; 7 nucleotides agree with TRBD1. The germline CDR1 and CDR2 sequences are SNHLY and FYNNEI. This CDR3 has 13 residues. The V and J ends lost 10 bases and 2 bases, in that order; junction bases with no gene match: 7. The CDR3 region is CAIATRGQETQYF. The CDR3, as DNA: TGTGCCATCGCTACCAGGGGGCAAGAGACCCAGTACTTC.

A single count supports this clonotype. The J gene is TRBJ2-5, the V gene TRBV19; no reliable D call. The end of the DNA fits TRBJ2-7 better, so the J call may be wrong. The germline CDR1 and CDR2 sequences are LNHDA and SQIVND (reference sequence). The CDR3 covers 14 residues. DNA of the CDR3: TGTGCCAGTAGTGAGACGATTGGAGCCTACGAGCAGTACTTC. Its protein is CASSETIGAYEQYF.

The chain has TRBV7-6 and TRBJ2-5, with D possibly TRBD2 on 6 matching bases. Judging by the DNA end, TRBJ2-7 fits better; the J call may be wrong. Germline assignment: CDR1 SGHVS and CDR2 FNYEAQ. This CDR3 contains 13 residues. CDR3 loop: CASSSGGEDEQYF. In DNA, the CDR3 is TGTGCCAGCAGCTCCGGGGGTGAGGACGAGCAGTACTTC.